The entry that follows covers one T cell receptor beta chain sequence. As yet, its antigen is unknown. These data come from a study of cytomegalovirus exposure and HLA in healthy donors. Primers included in the PCR were 60 Vbeta and 13 Jbeta primers. Libraries were prepared by immunoSEQ multiplex PCR; TCRdb keeps only in-frame clonotypes and omits some of them. The table shows approximately 160,000 clones, with around 77% occurring only once. Study-wide findings and caveats: Researchers reported in a later analysis that a missense DCLRE1C variant was tied to TCR beta V- and J-gene trimming. More clonal expansion characterized HLA-associated TCR beta chains than equally common others in a later analysis.

Unmatched junction bases numbered 6, after V lost 7 bases and J lost 7 bases. In germline, CDR1 is SNHLY, CDR2 FYNNEI. This CDR3 is built from 13 residues. This clonotype originated in a man in his forties or fifties in good health and CMV-seronegative. The V gene is TRBV2, the J gene TRBJ1-5, with TRBD1 identical over 8 bases. The sample comprised PBMCs. The CDR3 reads CASKQGERQPQHF. The CDR3 coding sequence is TGTGCCAGCAAACAGGGGGAGCGCCAGCCCCAGCATTTT.